These T cell receptor beta chains were read from a single sample in a study of breast tumors, draining lymph nodes, adjacent tissues. From the multiplex PCR reads, TCRdb called clonotypes with MiXCR, one entry per CDR3 protein. Among 150,000 to 250,000 distinct CDR3 sequences listed, roughly 31% were seen once. The source material was axillary lymph node tissue. The receptors derive from a female donor with breast cancer. Some clones in this sample may be carry-over from other donors' samples. Both conserved end residues are part of each CDR3.

v_call cdr3_aa
TRBV5-1 CASSLGQGALNSPLHF
TRBV9 CASSVGLEGSTGNTIYF
TRBV20-1 CSATLGQENSPLHF
TRBV5-1 CASSTTLAGYNEQSF
TRBV30 CAWSAGIQLNEKLFF
TRBV5-1 CASNLVGHYTGELFF
TRBV6-1 CASRLGQGVKLFF
TRBV20-1 CSARPLRGRPYEQYF
TRBV28 CASSLFGGPTYEQYF
TRBV10-1 CASKGREDTGELFF
TRBV5-8 CASSSTSGSYNEQFF
TRBV6-1 CASSKSGTLKVEAFF
TRBV7-9 CASSPAGGAGLSYEQYF
TRBV5-1 CASGPPGQQETQYF
TRBV5-1 CASSFVSVTGELFF
TRBV30 CACSPGTF
TRBV30 CAWSTGQGATGELFF
TRBV27 CASSLFRGTSARRGNEQFF
TRBV11-2 CASSPFRGSSYNEQFF
TRBV5-1 CASSLGFEQFF
TRBV20-1 CSARVSRGTEAFF
TRBV29-1 CGGGGTGGARNGYTF
TRBV6-6 CASSRVTGREETQYF
TRBV4-1 CASSLLGGGDTQYF
TRBV5-6 CASSPGDSSSPLHF
TRBV7-8 CASSFRKGAYTF
TRBV19 CASSIPFVDRGGTGELFF
TRBV15 CATSRGAIDNQPQHF
TRBV11-2 CASSPLRGRGGEQYF
TRBV7-8 CASSLASRGPNNEQFF
TRBV29-1 CSVVAPYTDTQYF
TRBV27 CASSLSSLAIRTDTQYF
TRBV28 CASRLDRAGANVLTF
TRBV6-5 CASRTLRAGELFF
TRBV12-3/TRBV12-4 CASSLGLASEQYF
TRBV20-1 CSARGEVGNQPQHF
TRBV20-1 CSPGQGARGTGCTF
TRBV6-5 CASSFTGGAAVGYTF
TRBV2 CASSEPKVDTEAFF
TRBV4-3 CASSQDPGQGALLF
TRBV6-6 CASRGGREGQPQHF
TRBV12-3/TRBV12-4 CASSFAGTNTGELFF
TRBV13 CASSLPVTNTGELFF
TRBV7-8 CASSLNRETQYF
TRBV11-2 CASSLSYWTGGSGNTIYF
TRBV9 CASSRVERGDLTDTQYF
TRBV5-6 CASSLDLSYEQYF
TRBV18 CASSQTGTGVTDTQYF
TRBV19 CASTSIRGPTNEKLFF
TRBV12-3/TRBV12-4 CASSLVRPISYEQYF
TRBV27 CASSLKGGGVSYEQYF
TRBV19 CASRETFKGKGQPQSTADNSPLHF
TRBV7-2 CASSLVMVGADQETQYF
TRBV20-1 CSAGGYTF